Following are 3 T cell receptor beta chains from one sample sequenced in a study of PD-1 blockade in mismatch repair-deficient tumors. Data came from immunoSEQ multiplex PCR; TCRdb stores just in-frame clones and leaves some out. The sample includes around 40,000 clones, roughly 83% of them seen just once. The material sequenced was PBMCs, taken approximately 9 months after starting pembrolizumab. Receptors were obtained from an adult with mismatch repair-deficient cancer.

There are a few counts of this clone. The V gene is TRBV28, the J gene TRBJ2-7, with 9 bases aligning to TRBD2. This CDR3 region has 14 residues. CDR1 and CDR2 from the germline V gene are MDHEN and SYDVKM. With 6 bases clipped from V and 6 bases from J, the junction kept 9 bases outside the gene matches. The CDR3 DNA follows: TGTGCCAGCAGCAATTTAGCGGGAGCCCGCGAGCAGTACTTC. It specifies CASSNLAGAREQYF.

The chain links TRBV6-5 to TRBJ1-1; D is ambiguous. The CDR3 is 15 residues long. The V gene's germline CDR1 is MNHEY and CDR2 SVGAGI. V lost 7 bases, J lost 3 bases, and 18 bases lay in between. CDR3 region: CASTYPGKGYTEAFF. DNA for the CDR3: TGTGCCAGCACCTATCCCGGGAAGGGATACACTGAAGCTTTCTTT.

This sequence joins TRBV4-1 and TRBJ1-4, with TRBD1 identical over 9 bases. Per the germline V gene, CDR1 is MGHRA and CDR2 is YSYEKL. V shed 4 bases and J 6 bases; nucleotides not matched to a gene: 6. This CDR3 has 15 residues. The CDR3 DNA reads TGCGCCAGCAGCCGACCGGGACAGGGTTATGAAAAACTGTTTTTT. This gives the protein CASSRPGQGYEKLFF.